Listed below are T cell receptor beta chains from one sample, sequenced in a study of OX40 agonist ivuxolimab in advanced cancers. The assay was immunoSEQ multiplex PCR, and TCRdb's table has in-frame clones only and misses some. The data contain fewer than 25,000 clones, 84% of them singletons. The starting material was CD4+ or CD8+ T cells sorted from blood, obtained in a trial of the OX40 agonist ivuxolimab. These receptors all come from an adult with an advanced solid tumor such as melanoma, head and neck, liver or kidney cancer. Both conserved end residues are part of each CDR3. D genes are given only for firm matches. Some rows have no size entry. The others give once, few or many, or a class for an expanded clone.

V,J,D,size,DNA,CDR3
TRBV9,TRBJ2-7,.,.,TGTGCCAGCAGCGCAGGGACGGCCTTAGAGCAGTACTTC,CASSAGTALEQYF
TRBV2,TRBJ2-3,.,few,TGTGCCAGCAGTAGTATCAGCACAGATACGCAGTATTTT,CASSSISTDTQYF
TRBV12-5,TRBJ1-2,.,.,TGTGCTAGTGGCTTACTAAGGGGAGCTAACTATGGCTACACCTTC,CASGLLRGANYGYTF
TRBV13,TRBJ1-1,.,.,TGTGCCAGCAGCTTAGGCAACAGTCCGGGAGAAGCTTTCTTT,CASSLGNSPGEAFF
TRBV30,TRBJ2-3,.,once,TGTGCCTGGAGTTTAGTCGGGAACACAGATACGCAGTATTTT,CAWSLVGNTDTQYF
TRBV10-3,TRBJ2-1,.,.,TGTGCCATCAACAGGACACCCGAGGGCTACAATGAGCAGTTCTTC,CAINRTPEGYNEQFF
TRBV27,TRBJ1-2,TRBD1,few,TGTGCCAGCAGTCCTCGGACAGGGGGCGCATTAGGCTACACCTTC,CASSPRTGGALGYTF
TRBV19,TRBJ1-1,.,.,TGTGCCAGTAGCCGCCCTCGTGTACAGATGGACACTGAAGCTTTCTTT,CASSRPRVQMDTEAFF
TRBV4-1,TRBJ2-7,TRBD1,.,TGCGCCAGCAGCCAAACCCTCGGGACAGTAACCTACGAGCAGTACTTC,CASSQTLGTVTYEQYF
TRBV6-1,TRBJ1-5,.,.,TGTGCCAGCACCCCCAAGAATCAGCCCCAGCATTTT,CASTPKNQPQHF
TRBV11-2,TRBJ1-1,TRBD1,.,TGTGCCAGCAGCTTAGCAGGGGGCACTGAAGCTTTCTTT,CASSLAGGTEAFF
TRBV2,TRBJ2-1,.,.,TGTGCCAGCAGTGAGGGAACAGAAATCAATGAGCAGTTCTTC,CASSEGTEINEQFF
TRBV16,TRBJ2-7,.,.,TGTGCCAGCAGCAGAAATTTCTACGAGCAGTACTTC,CASSRNFYEQYF
TRBV27,TRBJ2-5,.,.,TGTGCCAGCGCCGGGACTCTTTGGCAAGAGACCCAGTACTTC,CASAGTLWQETQYF
TRBV29-1,TRBJ1-2,.,.,TGCAGCGTTCCGAAAGGGGACGGCTACACCTTC,CSVPKGDGYTF
TRBV11-1,TRBJ2-7,.,.,TGTGCCAGCAGCTTAGACGACAGGCCGTCCGAGCAGTACTTC,CASSLDDRPSEQYF
TRBV19,TRBJ1-4,TRBD1,.,TGTGCCAGTAGTATCTGGGACAGGGCGGGCGAAAAACTGTTTTTT,CASSIWDRAGEKLFF
TRBV28,TRBJ2-7,TRBD1,.,TGTGCCAGCAGTTTCGGACAGGCTACCAACGAGCAGTACTTC,CASSFGQATNEQYF
TRBV29-1,TRBJ2-1,.,.,TGCAGCGTTGTCGGAGCGGGTCATTGGGAGCAGTTCTTC,CSVVGAGHWEQFF
TRBV13,TRBJ2-7,.,.,TGTGCCAGCAGCCCGGCGATTTCAAGCTCCTACGAGCAGTACTTC,CASSPAISSSYEQYF
TRBV7-8,TRBJ1-5,.,few,TGTGCCAGCAGCTTTGAGGACGGGAGCAATCAGCCCCAGCATTTT,CASSFEDGSNQPQHF
TRBV18,TRBJ2-7,.,.,TGTGCCAGCTCACCCGATGGACGTTACTCCTACGAGCAGTACTTC,CASSPDGRYSYEQYF
TRBV19,TRBJ2-2,.,.,TGTGCCAGTTACAGGTCTGTGAACGGGGAGCTGTTTTTT,CASYRSVNGELFF
TRBV27,TRBJ2-7,TRBD2,.,TGTGCCAGCAGCCTCGGGGGGTCCTACGAGCAGTACTTC,CASSLGGSYEQYF
TRBV9,TRBJ2-2,TRBD2,.,TGTGCCAGCAGCCCCAGTAGCGGGGGCACCGGGGAGCTGTTTTTT,CASSPSSGGTGELFF
TRBV19,TRBJ1-2,TRBD1,.,TGTGCCAGTAGTGGCAGACAGGGAGGCTATGGCTACACCTTC,CASSGRQGGYGYTF
TRBV6-6,TRBJ2-7,TRBD1,once,TGTGCCAGCAGCCTTGACAGGGTCGAGCAGTACTTC,CASSLDRVEQYF
TRBV6-1,TRBJ2-5,TRBD2,.,TGTGCCAGCAGTGATTGGGGACTAGCGGGGGAAGAGACCCAGTACTTC,CASSDWGLAGEETQYF
TRBV5-1,TRBJ2-5,.,.,TGCGCCAGCAGCTTGAAGCCAGGGGAGGGGGAGACCCAGTACTTC,CASSLKPGEGETQYF
TRBV7-6,TRBJ1-5,.,.,TGTGCCAGCAGCTTACAGGGGATGAGCAATCAGCCCCAGCATTTT,CASSLQGMSNQPQHF
TRBV9,TRBJ1-3,TRBD1,.,TGTGCCAGCAGCGTAAAGGGGGCAATGGCTGGAAACACCATATATTTT,CASSVKGAMAGNTIYF
TRBV28,TRBJ1-1,.,medium-sized,TGTGCCAGCAGTTTATTCGGCCAGGGGAACTCGAACACTGAAGCTTTCTTT,CASSLFGQGNSNTEAFF
TRBV7-9,TRBJ2-7,.,few,TGTGCCAGCAGCTCAAACTACGAGCAGTACTTC,CASSSNYEQYF
TRBV4-1,TRBJ1-3,.,medium-sized,TGCGCCAGCAGCCTAGACAGTTACTCTGGAAACACCATATATTTT,CASSLDSYSGNTIYF
TRBV2,TRBJ1-1,.,.,TGTGCCAGCAGTGGCCCCGCCCTTCAGGGGAGCACTGAAGCTTTCTTT,CASSGPALQGSTEAFF
TRBV19,TRBJ2-2,.,.,TGTGCCAGTAGGAAGTCGTTGGGGGAGGAGGAGCTGTTTTTT,CASRKSLGEEELFF
TRBV27,TRBJ2-1,.,.,TGTGCCAGCAGTCACGGTTACTCCTACAATGAGCAGTTCTTC,CASSHGYSYNEQFF
TRBV5-6,TRBJ1-2,TRBD1,once,TGTGCCAGCGGTTCAGGGGGAGGGACGACTAACTATGGCTACACCTTC,CASGSGGGTTNYGYTF
TRBV6-5,TRBJ2-1,TRBD2,once,TGTGCCAGCAGTGGGGGCAGCGGGAGCAATGAGCAGTTCTTC,CASSGGSGSNEQFF
TRBV28,TRBJ2-4,.,.,TGTGCCAGCAGTTTGACCGGGTCTGTCAAAAACATTCAGTACTTC,CASSLTGSVKNIQYF
TRBV9,TRBJ2-7,.,.,TGTGCCAGCAGCGTGGAAGACAGCTCCTACGAGCAGTACTTC,CASSVEDSSYEQYF
TRBV2,TRBJ2-5,.,.,TGTGCCAGCAGATTTGTACAGCAAGAGACCCAGTACTTC,CASRFVQQETQYF
TRBV12-5,TRBJ2-7,TRBD2,once,TGTGCTAGTGGTTTGGTCTCCTATCCGGGAGGGAGCTACGAGCAGTACTTC,CASGLVSYPGGSYEQYF
TRBV9,TRBJ1-6,TRBD1,.,TGTGCCAGCAGCCTAACGGACAGGAGCTCCTATAATTCACCCCTCCACTTT,CASSLTDRSSYNSPLHF
TRBV7-8,TRBJ1-6,.,.,TGTGCCAGCAGCTTAGGTGCTTCCTCGGTTAATTCACCCCTCCACTTT,CASSLGASSVNSPLHF
TRBV21-1,TRBJ1-1,.,.,TGTGCCAGCATTTCATGGGGAGAAGCTTTCTTT,CASISWGEAFF
TRBV6-4,TRBJ2-1,.,.,TGTGCCAGCAGTGACGGCGGGGAACACAATGAGCAGTTCTTC,CASSDGGEHNEQFF
TRBV7-9,TRBJ1-1,.,.,TGTGCCAGCAGCTTACACAGCAGCATGAACACTGAAGCTTTCTTT,CASSLHSSMNTEAFF
TRBV19,TRBJ1-5,.,.,TGTGCCAGTACCGAGGGGAATCAGCCCCAGCATTTT,CASTEGNQPQHF
TRBV9,TRBJ1-6,TRBD1,.,TGTGCCAGCAGCCCCGGACAGGGGAGGAGGGGCGATTCACCCCTCCACTTT,CASSPGQGRRGDSPLHF
TRBV7-2,TRBJ2-1,.,.,TGTGCCAGCAGCTTACTGTCCGGTTACAATGAGCAGTTCTTC,CASSLLSGYNEQFF
TRBV4-1,TRBJ1-6,.,.,TGCGCCAGCAGCCCCGTATTGGGGGTAGGTAATTCACCCCTCCACTTT,CASSPVLGVGNSPLHF
TRBV4-1,TRBJ2-7,TRBD2,.,TGCGCCACCCGGGAGGGGGGCGAGCAGTACTTC,CATREGGEQYF
TRBV11-3,TRBJ2-1,TRBD2,.,TGTGCCAGCATGGGAGGGGCCTCGCATGAGCAGTTCTTC,CASMGGASHEQFF
TRBV4-1,TRBJ2-7,TRBD1,.,TGCGCCAGCAGCCTTGGGACAGGGGAGGGCTACGAGCAGTACTTC,CASSLGTGEGYEQYF